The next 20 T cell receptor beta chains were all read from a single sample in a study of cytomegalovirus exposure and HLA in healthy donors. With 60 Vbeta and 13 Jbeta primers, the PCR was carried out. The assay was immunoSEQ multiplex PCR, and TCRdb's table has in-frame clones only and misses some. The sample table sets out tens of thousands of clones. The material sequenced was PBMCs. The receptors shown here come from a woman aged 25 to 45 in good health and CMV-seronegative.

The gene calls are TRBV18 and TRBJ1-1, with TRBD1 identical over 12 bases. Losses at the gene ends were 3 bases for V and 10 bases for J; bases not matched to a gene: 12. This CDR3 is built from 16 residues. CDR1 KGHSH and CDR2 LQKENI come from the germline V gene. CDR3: CASSPMWDRGLNGAFF. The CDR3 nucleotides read TGTGCCAGCTCACCTATGTGGGACAGGGGGCTAAACGGAGCTTTCTTT.

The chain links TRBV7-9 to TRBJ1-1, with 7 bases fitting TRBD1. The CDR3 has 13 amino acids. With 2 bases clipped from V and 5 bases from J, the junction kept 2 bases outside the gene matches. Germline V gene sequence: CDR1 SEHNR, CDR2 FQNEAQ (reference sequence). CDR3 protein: CASSLQGVTEAFF. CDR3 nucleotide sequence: TGTGCCAGCAGCTTACAGGGGGTTACTGAAGCTTTCTTT.

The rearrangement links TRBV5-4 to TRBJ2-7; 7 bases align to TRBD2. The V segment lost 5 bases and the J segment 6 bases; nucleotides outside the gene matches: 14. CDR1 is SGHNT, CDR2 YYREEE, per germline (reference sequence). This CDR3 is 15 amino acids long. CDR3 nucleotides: TGTGCCAGCAGTTTTACCTGGGGGGGAGGCGGCGAGCAGTACTTC. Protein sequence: CASSFTWGGGGEQYF.

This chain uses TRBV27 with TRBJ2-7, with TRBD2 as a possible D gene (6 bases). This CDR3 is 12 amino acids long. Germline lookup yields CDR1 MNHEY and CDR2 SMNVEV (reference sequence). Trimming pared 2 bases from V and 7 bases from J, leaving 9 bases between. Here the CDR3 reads CASSLGGGEQYF. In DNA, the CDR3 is TGTGCCAGCAGTTTAGGTGGGGGGGAGCAGTACTTC.

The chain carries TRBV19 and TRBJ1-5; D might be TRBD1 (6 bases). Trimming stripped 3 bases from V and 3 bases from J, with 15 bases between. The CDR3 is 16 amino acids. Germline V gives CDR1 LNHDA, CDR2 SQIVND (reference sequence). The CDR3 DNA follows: TGTGCCAGTAGTATGGGGGCAGGGGCGAACAATCAGCCCCAGCATTTT. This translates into CASSMGAGANNQPQHF.

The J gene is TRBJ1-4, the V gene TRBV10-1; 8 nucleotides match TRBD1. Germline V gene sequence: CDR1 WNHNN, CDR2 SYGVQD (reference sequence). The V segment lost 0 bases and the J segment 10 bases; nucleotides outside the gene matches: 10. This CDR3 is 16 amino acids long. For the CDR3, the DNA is TGCGCCAGCAGTGAGTCTGGAACAGGGGGTTCGGGAAAACTGTTTTTT. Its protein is CASSESGTGGSGKLFF.

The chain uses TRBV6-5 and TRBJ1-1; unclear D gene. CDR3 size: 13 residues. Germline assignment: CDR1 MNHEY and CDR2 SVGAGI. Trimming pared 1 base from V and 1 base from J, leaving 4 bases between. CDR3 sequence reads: CASSYYKNTEAFF. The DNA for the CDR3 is TGTGCCAGCAGTTACTACAAGAACACTGAAGCTTTCTTT.

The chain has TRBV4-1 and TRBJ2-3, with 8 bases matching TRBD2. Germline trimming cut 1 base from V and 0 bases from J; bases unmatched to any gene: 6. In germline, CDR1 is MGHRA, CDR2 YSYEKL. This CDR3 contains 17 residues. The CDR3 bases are TGCGCCAGCAGCCAAGCGGTCAAGCGGGGGAGCACAGATACGCAGTATTTT. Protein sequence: CASSQAVKRGSTDTQYF.

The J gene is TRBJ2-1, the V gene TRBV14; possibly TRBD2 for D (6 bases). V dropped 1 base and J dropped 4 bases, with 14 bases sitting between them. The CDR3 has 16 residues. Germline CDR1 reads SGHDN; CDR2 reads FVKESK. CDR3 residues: CASSQGAGSAYNEQFF. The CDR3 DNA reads TGTGCCAGCAGCCAAGGTGCGGGGAGTGCATACAATGAGCAGTTCTTC.

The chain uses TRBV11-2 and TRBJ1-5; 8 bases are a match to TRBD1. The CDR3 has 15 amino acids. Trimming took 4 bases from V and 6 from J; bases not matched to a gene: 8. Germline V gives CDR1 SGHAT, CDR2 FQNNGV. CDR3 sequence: CASSSRTGRGQPQHF. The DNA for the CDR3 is TGTGCCAGCAGCTCCAGGACAGGGAGGGGTCAGCCCCAGCATTTT. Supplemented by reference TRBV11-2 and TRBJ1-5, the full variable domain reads EAGVAQSPRYKIIEKRQSVAFWCNPISGHATLYWYQQILGQGPKLLIQFQNNGVVDDSQLPKDRFSAERLKGVDSTLKIQPAKLEDSAVYLCASSSRTGRGQPQHFGDGTRLSIL.

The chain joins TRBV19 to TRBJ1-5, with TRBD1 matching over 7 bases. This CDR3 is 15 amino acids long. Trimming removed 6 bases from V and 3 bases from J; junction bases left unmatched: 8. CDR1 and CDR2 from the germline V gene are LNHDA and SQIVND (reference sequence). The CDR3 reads CASSPGQMINQPQHF. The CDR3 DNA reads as TGTGCCAGTAGCCCGGGACAGATGATCAATCAGCCCCAGCATTTT.

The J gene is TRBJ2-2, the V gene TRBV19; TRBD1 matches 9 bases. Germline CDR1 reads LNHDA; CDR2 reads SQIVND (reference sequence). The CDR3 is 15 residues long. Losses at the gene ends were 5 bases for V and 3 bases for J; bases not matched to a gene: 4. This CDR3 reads CASSAGQGYTGELFF. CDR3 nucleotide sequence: TGTGCCAGTAGTGCGGGACAGGGATACACCGGGGAGCTGTTTTTT.

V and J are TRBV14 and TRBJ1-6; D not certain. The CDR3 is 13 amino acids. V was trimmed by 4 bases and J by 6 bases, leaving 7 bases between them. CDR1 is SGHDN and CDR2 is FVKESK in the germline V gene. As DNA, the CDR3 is TGTGCCAGCAGCCCGTCCGGTAATTCACCCCTCCACTTT. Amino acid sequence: CASSPSGNSPLHF.

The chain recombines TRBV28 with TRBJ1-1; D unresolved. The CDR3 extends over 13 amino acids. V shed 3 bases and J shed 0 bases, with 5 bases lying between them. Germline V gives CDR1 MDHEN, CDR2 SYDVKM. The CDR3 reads CASSFQVNTEAFF. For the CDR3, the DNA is TGTGCCAGCAGTTTTCAGGTGAACACTGAAGCTTTCTTT.

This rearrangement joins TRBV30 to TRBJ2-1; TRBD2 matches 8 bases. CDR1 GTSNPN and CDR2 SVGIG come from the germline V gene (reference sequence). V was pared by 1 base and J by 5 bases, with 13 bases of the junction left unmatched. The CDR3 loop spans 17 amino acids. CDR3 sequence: CAWSGLSGKNSDNEQFF. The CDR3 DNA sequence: TGTGCCTGGAGTGGACTTAGCGGGAAGAATTCCGACAATGAGCAGTTCTTC. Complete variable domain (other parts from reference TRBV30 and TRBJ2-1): SQTIHQWPATLVQPVGSPLSLECTVEGTSNPNLYWYRQAAGRGLQLLFYSVGIGQISSEVPQNLSASRPQDRQFILSSKKLLLSDSGFYLCAWSGLSGKNSDNEQFFGPGTRLTVL.

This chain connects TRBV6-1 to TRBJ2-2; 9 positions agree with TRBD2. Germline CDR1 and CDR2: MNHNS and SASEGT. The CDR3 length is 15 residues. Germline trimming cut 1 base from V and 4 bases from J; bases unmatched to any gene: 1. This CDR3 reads CASSEEAGGTGELFF. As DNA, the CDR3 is TGTGCCAGCAGTGAAGAAGCGGGGGGCACCGGGGAGCTGTTTTTT.

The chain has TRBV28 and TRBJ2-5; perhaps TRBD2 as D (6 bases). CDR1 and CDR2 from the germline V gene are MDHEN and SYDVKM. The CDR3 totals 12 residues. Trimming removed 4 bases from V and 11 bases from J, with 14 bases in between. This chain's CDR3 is CASSSPLAGQYF. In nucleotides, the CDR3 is TGTGCCAGCAGTTCGCCCCTTGCGGGGCAGTACTTC.

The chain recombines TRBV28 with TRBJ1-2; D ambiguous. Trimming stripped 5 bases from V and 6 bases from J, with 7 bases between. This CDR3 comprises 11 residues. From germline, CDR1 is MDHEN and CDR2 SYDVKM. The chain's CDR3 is CASSAGDGYTF. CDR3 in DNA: TGTGCCAGCAGTGCCGGGGATGGCTACACCTTC.

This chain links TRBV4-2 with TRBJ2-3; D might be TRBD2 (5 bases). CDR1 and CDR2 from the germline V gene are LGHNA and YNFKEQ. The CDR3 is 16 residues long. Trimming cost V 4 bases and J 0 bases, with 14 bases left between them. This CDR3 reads CASSPRTEPSTDTQYF. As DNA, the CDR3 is TGTGCCAGCAGCCCCCGGACTGAGCCTAGCACAGATACGCAGTATTTT.

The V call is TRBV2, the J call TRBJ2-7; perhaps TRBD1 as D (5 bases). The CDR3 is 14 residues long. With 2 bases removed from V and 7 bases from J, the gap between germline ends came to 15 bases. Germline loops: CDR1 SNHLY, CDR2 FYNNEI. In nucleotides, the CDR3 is TGTGCCAGCAGTGAACCACTCATGGGGCTGGAGCAGTACTTC. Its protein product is CASSEPLMGLEQYF.